Listed here is a single T cell receptor (beta chain). In the study's own analysis: Junction-only immunoSEQ sequences carried no quality scores, so filtering differed. The table came from immunoSEQ multiplex PCR; TCRdb's copy has only in-frame clones and leaves some out. The V and J calls and clone size come from that table; D and trimming were worked out from the DNA. The sample holds over 2 million clones, less than 95% seen once. The entry originates in a study of shared clonotypes between healthy human individuals. Whole-study context: Plates per donor: three CD4 naive, three CD4 memory, two CD8 naive, one CD8 memory.

The CDR3 has 17 residues. V lost 4 bases, J lost 2 bases, and 14 bases stayed unmatched. The germline V gene has CDR1 SGHKS and CDR2 YYEKEE (reference sequence). V gene TRBV5-5 combines with J gene TRBJ2-7; TRBD2 agrees at 8 bases. The TCR was taken from a man aged 18 to 29 in good health. Some clones in this sample may be carry-over from other donors' samples. Sequenced input: naive CD4+ T cells from PBMCs. Subset: CD45RA+ positively selected. The CDR3 DNA sequence: TGTGCCAGCAGCCCCAATTCGTTAGCGGGACTAACCTACGAGCAGTACTTC. Translation: CASSPNSLAGLTYEQYF.